The 10 T cell receptor beta chains below come from one sample, sequenced in a study of control samples from healthy donors and cancer patients. The method was immunoSEQ multiplex PCR; TCRdb's version includes in-frame clones alone and lacks a portion of them. The repertoire includes around 140,000 clones, 92% of them detected once, and roughly 2.1% sits in the top ten. Sequencing was carried out using blood. These receptors all stem from a woman aged 45-65 years in good health.

Here the CDR3 reads CASSAPLVYEQYF. The CDR3 DNA reads TGTGCCAGCAGCGCCCCACTAGTCTACGAGCAGTACTTC. V gene TRBV7-9 combines with J gene TRBJ2-7; tentative D call: TRBD2 (5 bases). The CDR3 length is 13 residues. The ends were cut back, 5 bases at V and 3 bases at J, with 11 bases in the middle. Germline V lookup: CDR1 SEHNR, CDR2 FQNEAQ (reference sequence).

The chain has TRBV19 and TRBJ1-5; D not resolved. Trimming removed 3 bases at V and 0 bases at J, with 9 bases between. CDR1 is LNHDA, CDR2 SQIVND, per germline (reference sequence). The CDR3 runs to 15 residues. The CDR3 DNA sequence: TGTGCCAGTAGTATGGGTGACAATAGCAATCAGCCCCAGCATTTT. Residues: CASSMGDNSNQPQHF.

The V call is TRBV5-1, the J call TRBJ1-3; D is perhaps TRBD1 (5 bases). There are 15 residues in the CDR3. V lost 8 bases and J lost 1, with 16 bases in between. CDR1 is SGHRS, CDR2 YFSETQ, per germline. The CDR3 bases are TGCGCCAGTCGAGTAGATGGGGGTTCTGGAAACACCATATATTTT. Amino acids: CASRVDGGSGNTIYF.

The chain carries TRBV30 and TRBJ2-1; TRBD2 agrees at 13 bases. J gave up 6 bases and V 5 bases, and 4 bases lay outside the gene matches. In germline, CDR1 is GTSNPN, CDR2 SVGIG (reference sequence). This CDR3 region has 14 residues. The CDR3 nucleotides are TGTGCCTGGGGGGGACTAGCGGGGCTCAATGAGCAGTTCTTC. It translates to CAWGGLAGLNEQFF.

Only one count was recorded for this clone. The chain joins TRBV19 to TRBJ2-1, with D possibly matching TRBD2 (5 bases). The germline gives CDR1 LNHDA, CDR2 SQIVND (reference sequence). The V end was cut by 1 base, the J end by 3 bases, with 16 bases between. This CDR3 spans 17 amino acids. For the CDR3, the DNA is TGTGCCAGTAGTATAGCCGGCGGAGGCGTTGGCTACAATGAGCAGTTCTTC. Residues: CASSIAGGGVGYNEQFF.

This chain connects TRBV10-3 to TRBJ1-2; 7 positions match TRBD1. CDR1 is ENHRY, CDR2 SYGVKD, per germline. This CDR3 has 13 residues. V gave up 2 bases and J gave up 4 bases; unmatched junction bases: 1. The CDR3 coding sequence is TGTGCCATCAGTGAGCCAGGGGGCTATGGCTACACCTTC. Protein sequence: CAISEPGGYGYTF.

The gene calls are TRBV2 and TRBJ1-5, with 9 bases lining up with TRBD1. V trimming: 4 bases; J trimming: 7 bases; junction bases outside the gene matches: 5. From germline, CDR1 is SNHLY and CDR2 FYNNEI. The CDR3 consists of 14 residues. Here the CDR3 DNA reads TGTGCCAGCAGTGGGGACAGGGCGGCGCAGCCCCAGCATTTT. Its protein product is CASSGDRAAQPQHF. Combining the CDR3 with reference TRBV2 and TRBJ1-5 gives the whole variable domain EPEVTQTPSHQVTQMGQEVILRCVPISNHLYFYWYRQILGQKVEFLVSFYNNEISEKSEIFDDQFSVERPDGSNFTLKIRSTKLEDSAMYFCASSGDRAAQPQHFGDGTRLSIL.

The gene calls are TRBV24-1 and TRBJ2-5; unclear D gene. The CDR3 totals 12 residues. V was clipped by 5 bases and J by 7 bases, with 10 bases between them. Germline V lookup: CDR1 KGHDR, CDR2 SFDVKD. CDR3 in amino acids: CATSAPGGTQYF. As DNA, the CDR3 is TGTGCCACCAGTGCCCCTGGCGGGACCCAGTACTTC.

This chain connects TRBV5-8 to TRBJ2-5, with D perhaps TRBD1 (5 bases). This CDR3 region has 16 residues. Germline V lookup: CDR1 SGHTS, CDR2 YDEGEE. Between the trimmed V and J ends, which lost 1 base and 4 bases, there was a span of 17 bases. CDR3 protein: CASSLLRTTRVETQYF. The DNA of the CDR3 is TGTGCCAGCAGCTTGCTAAGGACAACGAGAGTAGAGACCCAGTACTTC. Looking up the rest from reference TRBV5-8 and TRBJ2-5 gives the full variable domain: EAGVTQSPTHLIKTRGQQATLRCSPISGHTSVYWYQQALGLGLQFLLWYDEGEERNRGNFPPRFSGRQFPNYSSELNVNALELEDSALYLCASSLLRTTRVETQYFGPGTRLLVL.

Here the CDR3 reads CASSLGHSNTEAFF. The CDR3 nucleotides read TGTGCCAGCAGCTTAGGTCACAGCAACACTGAAGCTTTCTTT. The V and J genes are TRBV7-8 and TRBJ1-1, with D unclear. Trimming removed 1 base from V and 2 bases from J, with 8 bases in between. Germline CDR1 SGHVS, CDR2 FQNEAQ. The CDR3 covers 14 residues.